These 20 T cell receptor beta chains share one sample of origin, sequenced in a study of T cell repertoires in cytomegalovirus infection. TCRdb fed the reads into MiXCR, producing one record per CDR3 protein. The sample holds some 150,000 distinct CDR3 sequences, about 6.5% seen once. Sample: PBMCs. These receptors were collected from a human donor in good health (CMV status not recorded). Some clones in this sample may be carry-over from other donors' samples.

This clonotype came up many times. The chain carries TRBV19 and TRBJ1-1, with D unresolved. Trimming took off 4 bases at V and 3 bases at J, with 15 bases between the two ends. The CDR3 is made up of 15 amino acids. Germline V gives CDR1 LNHDA, CDR2 SQIVND (reference sequence). CDR3 DNA: TGTGCCAGTAGTAAGTATGGCAGCGGTGACACTGAAGCTTTCTTT. Protein sequence: CASSKYGSGDTEAFF.

This clonotype was picked up a small number of times. V is TRBV29-1 and J is TRBJ1-3, with D possibly matching TRBD1 (6 bases). Looked up from germline, CDR1 is SQVTM and CDR2 is ANQGSEA. Between the trimmed V and J ends, which lost 1 base and 4 bases, there was a span of 8 bases. The length of the CDR3 is 13 residues. For the CDR3, the DNA is TGCAGCGTTGAAGGGGGGCTCGGAAACACCATATATTTT. Its translation: CSVEGGLGNTIYF.

In its sample, this clonotype was seen many times. V usage is TRBV10-3 and J usage is TRBJ2-3, with 12 bases aligning to TRBD2. The V segment lost 7 bases and the J segment 0 bases; nucleotides outside the gene matches: 5. Germline CDR1 reads ENHRY; CDR2 reads SYGVKD. CDR3 length: 16 residues. CDR3 sequence (DNA): TGTGCCATCAATTCACTAGCGGGGGGAAGCACAGATACGCAGTATTTT. It is translated as CAINSLAGGSTDTQYF.

This clonotype was counted many times. The V call is TRBV12-3 or TRBV12-4, the J call TRBJ2-7, with D unclear. The CDR3 is made up of 15 amino acids. Trimming left V 2 bases short and J 0 bases short, with 11 bases between. The CDR3 protein is CASSLNPGPSYEQYF. DNA for the CDR3: TGTGCCAGCAGTTTAAATCCCGGACCCTCCTACGAGCAGTACTTC.

This sequence joins TRBV7-3 and TRBJ2-5; the D gene is possibly TRBD2 (7 bases). Germline CDR1 SGHTA, CDR2 FQGTGA. The V gene lost 3 bases and the J gene lost 4 bases, with 12 bases spanning the gap. The CDR3 consists of 14 residues. CDR3 in amino acids: CASSFAGARETQYF. In nucleotides, the CDR3 is TGTGCCAGCAGCTTTGCGGGGGCGCGAGAGACCCAGTACTTC. Combining the CDR3 with reference TRBV7-3 and TRBJ2-5 gives the whole variable domain GAGVSQTPSNKVTEKGKYVELRCDPISGHTALYWYRQSLGQGPEFLIYFQGTGAADDSGLPNDRFFAVRPEGSVSTLKIQRTERGDSAVYLCASSFAGARETQYFGPGTRLLVL.

This clonotype was detected many times. The V and J genes are TRBV25-1 and TRBJ2-5; D is ambiguous. The CDR3 extends over 13 amino acids. CDR1 is MGHDK, CDR2 SYGVNS, per germline. With 3 bases removed from V and 4 bases from J, the gap between germline ends came to 9 bases. The CDR3 DNA follows: TGTGCCAGCAGTGATGGAAACCGAGAGACCCAGTACTTC. It is translated as CASSDGNRETQYF.

This clonotype was seen at least ten times. This sequence joins TRBV7-6 and TRBJ2-3; 11 bases fit TRBD2. The junction had 5 bases not matched to a gene; V was cut back by 4 bases and J by 11 bases. This CDR3 has 13 residues. Germline assignment: CDR1 SGHVS and CDR2 FNYEAQ. The DNA of the CDR3 is TGTGCCAGCAGCTCCCCGACTAGCGGGGTGCAGTATTTT. Translating it yields CASSSPTSGVQYF.

In this sample, this clonotype turned up a few times. V is TRBV27 and J is TRBJ2-2; 8 positions match TRBD1. This CDR3 contains 14 residues. V shed 8 bases and J 5 bases; nucleotides not matched to a gene: 7. Germline assignment: CDR1 MNHEY and CDR2 SMNVEV (reference sequence). The CDR3: CASRTDRETGELFF. As DNA, the CDR3 is TGTGCCAGCCGTACGGACAGGGAGACCGGGGAGCTGTTTTTT.

This clonotype has only a few counts. The chain recombines TRBV29-1 with TRBJ2-2; the match to TRBD1 covers 8 bases. CDR3 length: 14 amino acids. The germline V gene has CDR1 SQVTM and CDR2 ANQGSEA. Unmatched junction bases numbered 8, after V lost 5 bases and J lost 6 bases. The CDR3 region has the DNA TGCAGCGTTAACGGACAGGGCATATCCGGGGAGCTGTTTTTT. Its protein product is CSVNGQGISGELFF.

The chain employs TRBV7-3 and TRBJ1-1; possible D gene TRBD1, 6 bases. Germline CDR1 is SGHTA and CDR2 is FQGTGA. The CDR3 is 14 amino acids. V lost 3 bases to trimming and J lost 7 bases, with 15 bases between them. The CDR3 loop is CASSFQGGDGEAFF. CDR3 bases: TGTGCCAGCAGCTTCCAAGGGGGGGATGGTGAAGCTTTCTTT.

The V and J genes are TRBV12-3 or TRBV12-4 and TRBJ1-4; D gene uncertain. The CDR3 covers 13 residues. Between the trimmed V and J ends, which lost 6 bases and 10 bases, there was a span of 15 bases. The DNA for the CDR3 is TGTGCCAGCAGCCTGACCGAGTGTCCAAAACTGTTTTTT. Residues: CASSLTECPKLFF.

Details on this clonotype: A much bigger clone sits one base away, suggesting this may be a read error. The V call is TRBV9, the J call TRBJ1-1; 9 nucleotides agree with TRBD1. V lost 3 bases, J lost 5 bases, and 11 bases stayed unmatched. Germline V gene sequence: CDR1 SGDLS, CDR2 YYNGEE. The length of the CDR3 is 16 residues. DNA for the CDR3: TGTGCCAGCAGCGAGCCCGTGACAGGGGGGGTTACTGAAGCTTTCTTT. Its translation: CASSEPVTGGVTEAFF.

This clonotype was observed many times. The CDR3 sequence: CASSLVRQGTEAFF. The CDR3 region has the DNA TGTGCCAGCAGCTTAGTACGACAGGGGACTGAAGCTTTCTTT. This sequence joins TRBV7-2 and TRBJ1-1; TRBD1 matches 8 bases. The CDR3 contains 14 residues. Germline loops: CDR1 SGHTA, CDR2 FQGNSA. J gave up 5 bases and V 1 base, and 3 bases lay outside the gene matches.

The sample holds many counts of this clonotype. V is TRBV7-2 and J is TRBJ2-1; perhaps TRBD2 as D (7 bases). Trimming took off 11 bases at V and 5 bases at J, with 10 bases between the two ends. The germline gives CDR1 SGHTA, CDR2 FQGNSA. This CDR3 is 11 amino acids long. The DNA of the CDR3 is TGTGCCGGGGGGGGCCACAATGAGCAGTTCTTC. This encodes CAGGGHNEQFF.

This clonotype was counted at least ten times. This chain connects TRBV7-2 to TRBJ1-4; TRBD1 might be the D (6 bases). The germline CDR1 and CDR2 sequences are SGHTA and FQGNSA. Trimming took off 0 bases at V and 5 bases at J, with 13 bases between the two ends. The CDR3 length is 16 residues. DNA for the CDR3: TGTGCCAGCAGCTTAGCCCTGAGGGGGTGGAATGAAAAACTGTTTTTT. Protein product: CASSLALRGWNEKLFF.

This clonotype was counted ten times or more. The V and J genes are TRBV7-8 and TRBJ1-1; D is unclear. Trimming took off 1 base at V and 8 bases at J, with 17 bases between the two ends. From germline, CDR1 is SGHVS and CDR2 FQNEAQ. CDR3 length: 15 amino acids. CDR3 sequence (DNA): TGTGCCAGCAGCTTAGATAGGGCCGCAGTCGCAGAAGCTTTCTTT. Amino acids: CASSLDRAAVAEAFF.

Ten or more counts support this clonotype. This chain connects TRBV5-5 to TRBJ2-4; the D gene is possibly TRBD2 (6 bases). This CDR3 has 14 amino acids. Trimming took 4 bases from V and 0 from J, leaving 8 bases between them. Germline lookup yields CDR1 SGHKS and CDR2 YYEKEE (reference sequence). The DNA of the CDR3 is TGTGCCAGCAGCCGGGAGCCAGCCAAAAACATTCAGTACTTC. This gives the protein CASSREPAKNIQYF.

There are a few counts of this clonotype. CDR3 amino acids: CASSLNSGVRNEQYF. The CDR3 DNA sequence: TGTGCCAGCAGCTTAAATTCTGGAGTTCGGAACGAGCAGTACTTC. This chain connects TRBV7-3 to TRBJ2-7; the D is unclear. This CDR3 is built from 15 residues. Germline-derived CDR1 and CDR2 are SGHTA and FQGTGA. Trimming left V 1 base short and J 5 bases short, with 15 bases between.

The chain recombines TRBV14 with TRBJ1-6; D gene unclear. Trimming removed 0 bases at V and 14 bases at J, with 11 bases between. CDR3 size: 13 residues. The germline V gene encodes CDR1 SGHDN and CDR2 FVKESK. The CDR3 loop is CASSQERPGALHF. CDR3 sequence (DNA): TGTGCCAGCAGCCAAGAGAGGCCCGGCGCCCTCCACTTT. Complete variable domain (other parts from reference TRBV14 and TRBJ1-6): EAGVTQFPSHSVIEKGQTVTLRCDPISGHDNLYWYRRVMGKEIKFLLHFVKESKQDESGMPNNRFLAERTGGTYSTLKVQPAELEDSGVYFCASSQERPGALHFGNGTRLTVT.

The chain recombines TRBV4-3 with TRBJ1-1; tentatively, D is TRBD1 (5 bases). This CDR3 region has 17 residues. V was clipped by 1 base and J by 2 bases, with 17 bases between them. CDR1 LGHNA and CDR2 YSLEER come from the germline V gene. The CDR3 DNA reads as TGCGCCAGCAGCCAAGTCTTTTTAGGACAAGACAACACTGAAGCTTTCTTT. Its translation: CASSQVFLGQDNTEAFF.